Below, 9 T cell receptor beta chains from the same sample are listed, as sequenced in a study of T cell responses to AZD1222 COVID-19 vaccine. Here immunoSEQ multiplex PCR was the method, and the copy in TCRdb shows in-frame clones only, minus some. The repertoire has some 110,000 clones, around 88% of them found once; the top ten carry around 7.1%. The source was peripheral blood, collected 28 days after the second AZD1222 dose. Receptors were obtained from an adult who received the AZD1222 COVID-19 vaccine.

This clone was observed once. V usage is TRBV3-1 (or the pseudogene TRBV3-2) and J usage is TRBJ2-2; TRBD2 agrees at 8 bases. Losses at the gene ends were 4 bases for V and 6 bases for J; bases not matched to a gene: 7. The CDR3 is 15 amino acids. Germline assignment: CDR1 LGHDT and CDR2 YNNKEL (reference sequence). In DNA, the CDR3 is TGTGCCAGCAGCCGGAGCGGGAGTGGGTCCGGGGAGCTGTTTTTT. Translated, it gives CASSRSGSGSGELFF.

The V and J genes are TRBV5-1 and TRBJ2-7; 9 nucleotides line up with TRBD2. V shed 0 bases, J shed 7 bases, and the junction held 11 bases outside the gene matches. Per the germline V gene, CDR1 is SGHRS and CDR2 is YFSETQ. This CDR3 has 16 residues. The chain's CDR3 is CASSLGLAVAGWEQYF. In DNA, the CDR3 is TGCGCCAGCAGCTTGGGACTAGCGGTGGCCGGGTGGGAGCAGTACTTC.

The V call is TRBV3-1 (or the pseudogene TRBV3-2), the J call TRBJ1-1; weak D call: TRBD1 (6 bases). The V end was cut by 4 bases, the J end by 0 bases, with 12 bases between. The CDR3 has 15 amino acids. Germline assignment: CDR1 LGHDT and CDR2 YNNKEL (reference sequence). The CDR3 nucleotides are TGTGCCAGCAGCCCTGAGGGGGGGATGAACACTGAAGCTTTCTTT. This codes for CASSPEGGMNTEAFF.

The CDR3 reads CASSLIPRDTGELFF. The CDR3 region has the DNA TGCGCCAGCAGCTTGATCCCCAGGGATACCGGGGAGCTGTTTTTT. V is TRBV5-1 and J is TRBJ2-2; D might be TRBD1 (5 bases). Germline V lookup: CDR1 SGHRS, CDR2 YFSETQ. The CDR3 runs to 15 residues. The germline V and J ends were trimmed by 1 base and 5 bases, with 12 bases remaining between them.

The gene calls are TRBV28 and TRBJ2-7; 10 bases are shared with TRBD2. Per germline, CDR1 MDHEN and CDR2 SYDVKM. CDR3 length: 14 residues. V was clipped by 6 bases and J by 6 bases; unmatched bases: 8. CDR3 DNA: TGTGCCAGCAGGGAACTAGCGGGACCCCTCGAGCAGTACTTC. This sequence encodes CASRELAGPLEQYF.

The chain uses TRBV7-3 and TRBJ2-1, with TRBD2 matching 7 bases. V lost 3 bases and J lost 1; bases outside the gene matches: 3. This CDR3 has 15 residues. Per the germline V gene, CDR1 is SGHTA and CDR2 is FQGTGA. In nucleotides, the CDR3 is TGTGCCAGCAGCTTCATGGGGGGGTCCTACAATGAGCAGTTCTTC. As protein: CASSFMGGSYNEQFF. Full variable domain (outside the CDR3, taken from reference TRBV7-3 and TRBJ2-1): GAGVSQTPSNKVTEKGKYVELRCDPISGHTALYWYRQSLGQGPEFLIYFQGTGAADDSGLPNDRFFAVRPEGSVSTLKIQRTERGDSAVYLCASSFMGGSYNEQFFGPGTRLTVL.

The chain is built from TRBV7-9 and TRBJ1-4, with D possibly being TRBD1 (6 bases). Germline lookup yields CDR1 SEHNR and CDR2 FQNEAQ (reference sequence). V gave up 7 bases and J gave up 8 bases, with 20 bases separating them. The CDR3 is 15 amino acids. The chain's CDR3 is CASTLSGGQREKLFF. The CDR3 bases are TGTGCCAGCACCCTAAGTGGGGGGCAACGAGAAAAACTGTTTTTT.

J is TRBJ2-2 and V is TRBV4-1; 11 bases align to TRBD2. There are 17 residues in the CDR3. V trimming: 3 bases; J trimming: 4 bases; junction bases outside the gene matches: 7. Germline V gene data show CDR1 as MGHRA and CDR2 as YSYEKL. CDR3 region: CASSQRPSGGTTGELFF. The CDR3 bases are TGCGCCAGCAGCCAGCGACCTAGCGGGGGGACCACCGGGGAGCTGTTTTTT.

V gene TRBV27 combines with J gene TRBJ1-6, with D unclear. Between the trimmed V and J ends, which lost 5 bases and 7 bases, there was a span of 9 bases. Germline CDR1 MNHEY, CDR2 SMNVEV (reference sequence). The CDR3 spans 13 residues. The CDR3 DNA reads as TGTGCCAGCAGTAGGATAGTGAATTCACCCCTCCACTTT. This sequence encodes CASSRIVNSPLHF.